The T cell receptor (beta chain) under discussion was sequenced for a study of blood T cell repertoires in COVID-19. The length of the CDR3 is 13 residues. V lost 2 bases and J lost 1, with 4 bases in between. Germline V CDR1 and CDR2: SGHNT, YENEEA. Profiled with immunoSEQ multiplex PCR; TCRdb holds only in-frame clones, not every one. Among roughly 120,000 clones listed, over 85% were seen once. The sequencing input was peripheral blood. The clonotype was recovered from a man in his sixties with COVID-19, enrolled during active disease. The rearrangement uses TRBV11-3 and TRBJ2-3, with unresolved D. The CDR3 spells CASSLPGTDTQYF. The DNA of the CDR3 is TGTGCCAGCAGCTTACCTGGCACAGATACGCAGTATTTT.